This record concerns one T cell receptor beta chain sequence. As yet, its antigen is unknown. These data originate in a study of memory CD4+ T cells and cytomegalovirus serostatus. As for the study in general: Donors were healthy Belgian adults, 10 or so CMV seropositive and around 23 seronegative. Study-level points and caveats: CD4+ memory repertoires contained about two fifths of the 164 reported CMV TCRbeta sequences.

Single viable CD3+CD4+CD8-CD45RO+ cells were sorted as the memory CD4+ T cells. Germline CDR1 reads MNHEY; CDR2 reads SMNVEV (reference sequence). V was pared by 3 bases and J by 1 base, with 3 bases of the junction left unmatched. The CDR3 has 15 residues. This table comes from immunoSEQ multiplex PCR, and its TCRdb copy is limited to in-frame clones, with some not included. The data show roughly 45,000 clones, roughly three quarters seen once. The chain joins TRBV27 to TRBJ1-2; 9 positions agree with TRBD1. The clonotype originates from an adult in good health and CMV-seronegative. The sample comprised memory CD4+ T cells from blood. This CDR3 reads CASSFRTGDNYGYTF. CDR3 bases: TGTGCCAGCAGTTTCCGGACAGGGGATAACTATGGCTACACCTTC.